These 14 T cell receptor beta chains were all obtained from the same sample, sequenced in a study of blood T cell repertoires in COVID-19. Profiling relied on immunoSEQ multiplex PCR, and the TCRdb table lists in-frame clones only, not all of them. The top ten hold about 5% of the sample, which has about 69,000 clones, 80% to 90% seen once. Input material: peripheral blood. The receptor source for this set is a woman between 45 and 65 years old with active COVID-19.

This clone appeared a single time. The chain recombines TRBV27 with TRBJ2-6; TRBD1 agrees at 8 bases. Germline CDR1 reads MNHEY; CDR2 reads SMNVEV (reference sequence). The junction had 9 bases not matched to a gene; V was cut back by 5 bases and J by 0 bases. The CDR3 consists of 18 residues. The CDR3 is CASSPQGQAYSGANVLTF. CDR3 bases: TGTGCCAGCAGTCCTCAGGGACAGGCTTACTCTGGGGCCAACGTCCTGACTTTC.

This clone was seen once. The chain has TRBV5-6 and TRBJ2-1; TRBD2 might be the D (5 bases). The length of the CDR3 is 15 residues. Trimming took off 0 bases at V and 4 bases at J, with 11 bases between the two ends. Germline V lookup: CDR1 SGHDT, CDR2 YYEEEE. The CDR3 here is CASSLVGVNYNEQFF. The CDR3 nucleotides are TGTGCCAGCAGCTTGGTCGGGGTCAATTACAATGAGCAGTTCTTC.

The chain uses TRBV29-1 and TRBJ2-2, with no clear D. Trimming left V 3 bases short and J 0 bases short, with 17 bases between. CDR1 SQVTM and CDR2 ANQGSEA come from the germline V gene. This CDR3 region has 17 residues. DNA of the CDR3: TGCAGCGTTGACCACCAGGTCGGTGTCGCGAACACCGGGGAGCTGTTTTTT. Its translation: CSVDHQVGVANTGELFF.

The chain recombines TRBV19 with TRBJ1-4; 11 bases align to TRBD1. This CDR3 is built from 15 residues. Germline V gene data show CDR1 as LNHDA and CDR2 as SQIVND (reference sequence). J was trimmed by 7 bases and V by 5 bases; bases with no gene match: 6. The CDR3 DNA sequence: TGTGCCAGTAGTTCCGGACAGGGGGCAGGTGAAAAACTGTTTTTT. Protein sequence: CASSSGQGAGEKLFF.

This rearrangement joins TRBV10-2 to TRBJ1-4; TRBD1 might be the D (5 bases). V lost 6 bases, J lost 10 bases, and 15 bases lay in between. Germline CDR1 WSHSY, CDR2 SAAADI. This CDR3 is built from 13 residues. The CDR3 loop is CASRGGTEGKLFF. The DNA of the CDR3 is TGCGCCAGCAGGGGGGGGACCGAAGGAAAACTGTTTTTT.

The CDR3 reads CSVRGSSYNSPLHF. The CDR3 DNA sequence: TGCAGCGTCAGGGGTAGCTCCTATAATTCACCCCTCCACTTT. The V call is TRBV29-1, the J call TRBJ1-6; TRBD1 is a possible D gene (6 bases). Germline V gives CDR1 SQVTM, CDR2 ANQGSEA. Trimming left V 6 bases short and J 0 bases short, with 9 bases between. This CDR3 region has 14 residues.

CDR3 coding DNA: TGTGCCAGCAGTGAATTCGGCACCATATATTTT. Protein sequence: CASSEFGTIYF. The gene calls are TRBV2 and TRBJ1-3; D remains ambiguous. The germline V gene has CDR1 SNHLY and CDR2 FYNNEI. The CDR3 contains 11 residues. The V and J ends lost 2 bases and 9 bases respectively, with 5 bases between them.

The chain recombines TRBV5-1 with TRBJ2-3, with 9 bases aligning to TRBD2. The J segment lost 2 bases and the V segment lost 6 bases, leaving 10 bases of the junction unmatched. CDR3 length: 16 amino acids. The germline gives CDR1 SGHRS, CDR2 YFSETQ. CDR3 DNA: TGCGCCAGCATCGGGGGAGCGGGGGGACTCACAGATACGCAGTATTTT. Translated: CASIGGAGGLTDTQYF.

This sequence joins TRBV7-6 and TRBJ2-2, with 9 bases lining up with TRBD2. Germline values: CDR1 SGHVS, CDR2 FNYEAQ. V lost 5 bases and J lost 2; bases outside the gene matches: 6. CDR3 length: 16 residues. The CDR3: CASSTSGRGNTGELFF. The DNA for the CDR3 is TGTGCCAGCAGCACTAGCGGGCGGGGAAACACCGGGGAGCTGTTTTTT. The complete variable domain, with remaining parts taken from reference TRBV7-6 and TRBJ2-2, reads GAGVSQSPRYKVTKRGQDVALRCDPISGHVSLYWYRQALGQGPEFLTYFNYEAQQDKSGLPNDRFSAERPEGSISTLTIQRTEQRDSAMYRCASSTSGRGNTGELFFGEGSRLTVL.

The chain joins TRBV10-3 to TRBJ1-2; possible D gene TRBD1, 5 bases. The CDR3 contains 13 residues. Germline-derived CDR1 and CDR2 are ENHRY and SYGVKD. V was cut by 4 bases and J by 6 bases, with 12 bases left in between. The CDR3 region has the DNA TGTGCCATCAGTGTGAAAGACAGAAATGGCTACACCTTC. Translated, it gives CAISVKDRNGYTF.

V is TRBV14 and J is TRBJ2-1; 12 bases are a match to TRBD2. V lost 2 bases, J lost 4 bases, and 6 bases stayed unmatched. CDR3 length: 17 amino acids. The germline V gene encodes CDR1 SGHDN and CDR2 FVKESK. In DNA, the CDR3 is TGTGCCAGCAGCCAAAGGCCTAGCGGGAGGGTTTACAATGAGCAGTTCTTC. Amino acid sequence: CASSQRPSGRVYNEQFF.

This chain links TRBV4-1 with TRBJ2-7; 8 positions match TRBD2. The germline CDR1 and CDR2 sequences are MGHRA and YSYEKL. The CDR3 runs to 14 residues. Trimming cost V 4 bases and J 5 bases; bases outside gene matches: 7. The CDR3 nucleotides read TGCGCCAGCAGCCCGGCGCGGGAGGCGGACGAGCAGTACTTC. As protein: CASSPAREADEQYF.

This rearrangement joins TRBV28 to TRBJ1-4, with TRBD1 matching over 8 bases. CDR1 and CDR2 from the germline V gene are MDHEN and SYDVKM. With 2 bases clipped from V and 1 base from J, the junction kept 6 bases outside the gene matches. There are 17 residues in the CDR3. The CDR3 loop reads CASSLGTGWGTNEKLFF. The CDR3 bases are TGTGCCAGCAGTTTAGGGACAGGATGGGGAACTAATGAAAAACTGTTTTTT.

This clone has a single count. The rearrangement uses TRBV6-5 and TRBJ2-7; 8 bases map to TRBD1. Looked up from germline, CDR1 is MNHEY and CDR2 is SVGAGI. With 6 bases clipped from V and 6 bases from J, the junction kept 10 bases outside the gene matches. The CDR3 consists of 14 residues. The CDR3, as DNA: TGTGCCAGCAGACGTGGACAGGGTTCTGGCGAGCAGTACTTC. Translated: CASRRGQGSGEQYF.